Here is one T cell receptor beta chain with its context. The sample comes from a study of control samples from healthy donors and cancer patients. Profiling relied on immunoSEQ multiplex PCR, and the TCRdb table lists in-frame clones only, not all of them. This sample has over 100,000 clones, with about nine tenths found just once. The CDR3 consists of 17 residues. Germline V CDR1 and CDR2: MNHNS, SASEGT. The V and J ends lost 0 bases and 1 base respectively, with 16 bases between them. Sequenced: blood. This sequence originates from a human donor in good health. The donor label of this sample is uncertain. The chain combines TRBV6-1 with TRBJ2-7; D possibly uses TRBD1 or TRBD2 (6 bases each). The CDR3, as DNA: TGTGCCAGCAGTGAAGCAGGGGGGATTAAGAATTCCTACGAGCAGTACTTC. Translating it yields CASSEAGGIKNSYEQYF.